This paragraph reports one TCR beta chain. Its antigen is unknown. Mismatch with germline at one junction end may stem from a read error. 13 Jbeta primers and 60 Vbeta primers were used for the PCR. Data came from immunoSEQ multiplex PCR; TCRdb stores just in-frame clones and leaves some out. The sample records around 120,000 clones, nearly 80% being singletons. The data originate from a study of cytomegalovirus exposure and HLA in healthy donors. Study-wide results and limits: Reportedly, cytomegalovirus status was diagnosed with high sensitivity and specificity. Among TCR beta chains of equal frequency, HLA-associated ones were more clonally expanded in a later analysis. V segments that were indistinguishable, TRBV6-2 and TRBV6-3 among them, were omitted from analysis.

CDR3 length: 14 amino acids. Looked up from germline, CDR1 is MNHEY and CDR2 is SMNVEV (reference sequence). V and J are TRBV27 and TRBJ2-4, with D perhaps TRBD2 (5 bases). Sample: PBMCs. This clonotype originated in a woman aged 40 to 50 in good health and CMV-seronegative. The CDR3 region has the DNA TGTGCCAGCAGTTTATCGGAGGTCAAAAACAGTCAGTACTTC. Translation: CASSLSEVKNSQYF.